These T cell receptor beta chains were read from a single sample in a study of T cell responses to AZD1222 COVID-19 vaccine. The protocol was immunoSEQ multiplex PCR, while the TCRdb copy is restricted to in-frame clones and leaves out a portion. The repertoire holds 95,000 to 150,000 clones, with around nine tenths as singletons. The material was peripheral blood, obtained on day 0 of AZD1222 vaccination. The receptors originated from an adult in good health. The conserved cysteine and the conserved F or W are not part of the CDR3 here. Fields, in order: V gene, J gene, CDR3 protein.

>TRBV7-9|TRBJ1-1
ASSLIADTEAF
>TRBV10-3|TRBJ1-2
AISEGGFYGYT
>TRBV3-1/TRBV3-2|TRBJ2-1
ASSQALAGLGEQF
>TRBV6-2/TRBV6-3|TRBJ2-7
ASSLETGKSYEQY
>TRBV7-2|TRBJ1-6
ASSPDSSPLH
>TRBV7-2|TRBJ1-6
ASSSPGQESPLH
>TRBV2|TRBJ1-5
ASNNRGSNQPQH
>TRBV19|TRBJ1-2
ASSLRNLYGYT
>TRBV15|TRBJ2-1
ATSLGTSGGWDEQF
>TRBV6-1|TRBJ1-6
ASSEFGPLRNSPLH
>TRBV6-5|TRBJ1-2
ASSYSRPAYGYT
>TRBV29-1|TRBJ2-7
SVFRQGTYEQY
>TRBV12-3/TRBV12-4|TRBJ1-2
ASSLGGVGGYT
>TRBV7-8|TRBJ1-1
ASSAGENTEAF
>TRBV5-4|TRBJ1-2
ASSLRTLRRDRANYGYT
>TRBV5-1|TRBJ2-7
ASSPDGSYEQY
>TRBV4-3|TRBJ1-1
ASSSHMNTEAF
>TRBV6-5|TRBJ2-5
ASSPLGETQY
>TRBV5-1|TRBJ1-1
ASSLEPGGDTEAF
>TRBV27|TRBJ1-2
ASSEHLPGQNYGYT
>TRBV2|TRBJ1-6
ASREEGGSPLH
>TRBV5-1|TRBJ1-2
ASSPGGAGGYT
>TRBV7-2|TRBJ2-1
ASSLVAGGYNEQF
>TRBV6-6|TRBJ1-2
ASSLTGTADGYT
>TRBV16|TRBJ2-7
ASSHLADPYEQY